This TCR beta chain appears in the sequencing data of a study of human T cells and chemical hapten exposure. Looking at the study overall: DPC (0.01%) was patch tested on the upper back and read at 6 days.

The time point was: patch test 2, 6 weeks after DPC sensitization. The treatment was: therapeutic diphenylcyclopropenone sensitization with weekly scalp DPC. Ahead of each patch test application, blood was drawn. The study enrolled 18 to 70-year-old alopecia patients suitable for DPC. The starting material, unfractionated whole blood, was used for total RNA extraction. TCRdb analysed the RACE reads with MiXCR anew, one entry per CDR3 protein. Of 330,000 or so distinct CDR3 sequences in the sample, about 6% were seen once. V dropped 3 bases and J dropped 7; count of bases not matched to a gene: 9. Germline V gene lookup returns CDR1 SGHNT and CDR2 YYREEE (reference sequence). The CDR3 sequence is 14 residues long.

This clonotype was obtained from a woman under 30 with alopecia areata. Some clones in this sample may be carry-over from other donors' samples. This sample comprised whole blood, obtained in connection with sensitization to the hapten diphenylcyclopropenone (DPC). The rearrangement joins TRBV5-4 to TRBJ1-1; 7 bases map to TRBD1. CDR3 nucleotides: TGTGCCAGCAGCTCGACAGGGCCAATCCATGAAGCTTTCTTT. Amino acids: CASSSTGPIHEAFF.